The clone carrying this TCR beta chain was seen only once. Its specificity is not known. This sample stems from a study of T-cell memory formation after mild COVID-19. Study-wide points: Largely, contracting CD4+ clones fell within CM and EM, and contracting CD8+ clones within EMRA. Some responding clones appeared in pre-infection memory, suggesting cross-reactive memory joined.

TCRdb passed the 5' RACE reads through MiXCR, listing each CDR3 protein once. The data show 170,000 or so distinct CDR3 sequences, about a fifth seen once. The CDR3 covers 14 residues. The V and J ends lost 7 bases and 7 bases, in that order; junction bases with no gene match: 8. The TCR originated in an adult woman who had mild COVID-19 (a few samples of this study predate the infection). Cell type and time point are not known. This chain uses TRBV12-3 or TRBV12-4 with TRBJ2-1, with 9 positions matching TRBD1. The sample was PBMCs or a T cell subset sorted from them (not recorded which). DNA of the CDR3: TGTGCCAGCACCCCGGGACAGGGCGGGAATGAGCAGTTCTTC. As protein: CASTPGQGGNEQFF.